The entry below describes one T cell receptor beta chain. Its antigen remains unknown. TCRB transcripts that were expressed got sequenced, as all of the isolated RNA had been reverse transcribed. Data came from immunoSEQ multiplex PCR; TCRdb stores just in-frame clones and leaves some out. Among about 260,000 clones listed, around 65% were seen once. This record comes from a study of beta chain features in type 1 diabetes. Study-wide context: Healthy donors, compared against patients, showed similar age, gender and cell yields.

Findings and caveats of the study: In the patient group, naive, central memory and Treg TCRB repertoires seemed more alike than in the healthy donor group.

The CDR3 is made up of 16 amino acids. Trimming at V came to 3 bases and at J to 1 base, leaving 7 bases not matched to a gene. From germline, CDR1 is GTSNPN and CDR2 SVGIG (reference sequence). This TCR was recovered from a man younger than 45 in good health. This sequence joins TRBV30 and TRBJ1-5; 9 bases fit TRBD1. The sequenced material came from naive CD4+ T cells from blood. CDR3 loop: CAWRETGQGSNQPQHF. The CDR3 nucleotides are TGTGCCTGGAGGGAGACGGGACAGGGAAGCAATCAGCCCCAGCATTTT.